Detailed here is one T cell receptor (beta chain). The data originate from a study of shared clonotypes between healthy human individuals. CDR1 MNHEY and CDR2 SMNVEV come from the germline V gene (reference sequence). Trimming removed 0 bases at V and 9 bases at J, with 15 bases between. The CDR3 is 15 amino acids. Repertoires were generated with immunoSEQ multiplex PCR, while TCRdb's copy carries only in-frame clones and drops some. The sample shows about 1 million clones, 65% to 80% of them seen only once. This chain links TRBV27 with TRBJ2-1, with D perhaps matching TRBD1 (6 bases). The sample comprised memory CD4+ T cells sorted from blood. Indicated subset: CD45RA-negative fraction. The source of this sequence is a man between 18 and 35 years old in good health. CDR3 nucleotide sequence: TGTGCCAGCAGTTTATCGCCTAGGTTGGACAGTGAGCAGTTCTTC. It encodes CASSLSPRLDSEQFF.